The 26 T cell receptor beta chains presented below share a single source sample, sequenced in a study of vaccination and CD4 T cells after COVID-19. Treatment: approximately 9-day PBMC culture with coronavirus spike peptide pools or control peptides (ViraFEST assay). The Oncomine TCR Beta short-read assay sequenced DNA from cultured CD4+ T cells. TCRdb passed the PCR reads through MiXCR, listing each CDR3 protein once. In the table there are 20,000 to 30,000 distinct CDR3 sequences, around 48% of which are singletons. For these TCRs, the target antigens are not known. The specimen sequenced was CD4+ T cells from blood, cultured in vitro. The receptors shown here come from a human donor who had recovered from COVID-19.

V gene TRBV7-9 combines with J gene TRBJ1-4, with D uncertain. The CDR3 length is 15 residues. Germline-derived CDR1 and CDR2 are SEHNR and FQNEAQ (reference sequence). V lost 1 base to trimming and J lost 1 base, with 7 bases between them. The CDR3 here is CASSLGAGTNEKLFF. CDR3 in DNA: TGTGCCAGCAGCTTAGGTGCGGGAACTAATGAAAAACTGTTTTTT.

CDR3 in DNA: TGTGCCAGCAGGGGCGGACAGTATATGAACACTGAAGCTTTCTTT. Translating gives CASRGGQYMNTEAFF. The chain couples TRBV12-3 or TRBV12-4 to TRBJ1-1; possibly TRBD1 for D (6 bases). The CDR3 has 15 amino acids. Trimming took 6 bases from V and 0 from J, leaving 14 bases between them.

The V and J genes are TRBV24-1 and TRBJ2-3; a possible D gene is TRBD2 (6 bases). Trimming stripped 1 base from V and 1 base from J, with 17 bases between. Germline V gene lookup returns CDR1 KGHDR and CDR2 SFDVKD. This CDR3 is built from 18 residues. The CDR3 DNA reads TGTGCCACCAGTGATTTATCCTCTAGGGGCGGGGGCACAGATACGCAGTATTTT. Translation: CATSDLSSRGGGTDTQYF.

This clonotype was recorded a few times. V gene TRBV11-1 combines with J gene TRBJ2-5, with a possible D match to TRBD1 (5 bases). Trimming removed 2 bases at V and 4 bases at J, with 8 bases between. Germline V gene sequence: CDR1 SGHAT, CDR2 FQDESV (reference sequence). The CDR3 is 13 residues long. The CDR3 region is CASSLQGRETQYF. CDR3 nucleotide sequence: TGTGCCAGCAGCTTACAGGGTCGAGAGACCCAGTACTTC.

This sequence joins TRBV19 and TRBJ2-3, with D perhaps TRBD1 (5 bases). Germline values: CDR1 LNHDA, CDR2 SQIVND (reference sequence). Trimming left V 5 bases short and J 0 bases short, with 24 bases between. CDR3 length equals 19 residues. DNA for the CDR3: TGTGCCAGTAGTGATACAACAGGCCTCGGCAGGAGAAGCACAGATACGCAGTATTTT. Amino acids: CASSDTTGLGRRSTDTQYF. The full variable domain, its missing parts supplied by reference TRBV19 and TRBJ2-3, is DGGITQSPKYLFRKEGQNVTLSCEQNLNHDAMYWYRQDPGQGLRLIYYSQIVNDFQKGDIAEGYSVSREKKESFPLTVTSAQKNPTAFYLCASSDTTGLGRRSTDTQYFGPGTRLTVL.

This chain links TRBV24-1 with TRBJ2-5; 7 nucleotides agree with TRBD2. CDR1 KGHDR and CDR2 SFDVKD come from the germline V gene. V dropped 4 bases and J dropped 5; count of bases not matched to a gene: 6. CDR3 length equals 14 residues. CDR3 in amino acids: CATSDPSGGETQYF. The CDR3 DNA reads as TGTGCCACCAGTGACCCCTCCGGGGGGGAGACCCAGTACTTC.

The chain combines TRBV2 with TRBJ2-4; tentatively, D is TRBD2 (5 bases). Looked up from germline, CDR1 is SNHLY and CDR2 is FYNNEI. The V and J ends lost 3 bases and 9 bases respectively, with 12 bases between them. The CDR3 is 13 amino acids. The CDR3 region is CASSDNSVVIQYF. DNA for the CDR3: TGTGCCAGCAGTGATAATAGCGTGGTCATTCAGTACTTC.

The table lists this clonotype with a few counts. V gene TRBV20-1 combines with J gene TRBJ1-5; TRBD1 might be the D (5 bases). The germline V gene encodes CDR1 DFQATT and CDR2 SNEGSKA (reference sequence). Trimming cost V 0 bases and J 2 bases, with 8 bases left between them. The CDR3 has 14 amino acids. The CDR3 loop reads CSARDRRGNQPQHF. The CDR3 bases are TGCAGTGCTAGAGATCGCAGGGGCAATCAGCCCCAGCATTTT.

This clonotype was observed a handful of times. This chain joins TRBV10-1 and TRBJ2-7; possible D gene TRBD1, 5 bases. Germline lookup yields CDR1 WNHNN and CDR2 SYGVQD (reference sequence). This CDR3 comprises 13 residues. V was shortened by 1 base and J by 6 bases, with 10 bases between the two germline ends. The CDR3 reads CASSEYQGSEQYF. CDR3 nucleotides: TGCGCCAGCAGTGAGTACCAGGGTTCCGAGCAGTACTTC.

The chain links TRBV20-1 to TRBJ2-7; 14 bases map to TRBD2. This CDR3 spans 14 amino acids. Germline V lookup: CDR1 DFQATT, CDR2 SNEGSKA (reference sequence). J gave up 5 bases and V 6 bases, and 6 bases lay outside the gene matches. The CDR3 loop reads CSARTSGRSNEQYF. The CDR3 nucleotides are TGCAGTGCGCGGACTAGCGGGAGGTCTAACGAGCAGTACTTC.

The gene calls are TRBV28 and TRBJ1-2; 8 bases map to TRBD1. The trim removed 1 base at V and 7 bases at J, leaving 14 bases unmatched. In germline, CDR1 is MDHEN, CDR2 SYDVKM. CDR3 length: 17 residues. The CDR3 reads CASSLSLGGQGAGGYTF. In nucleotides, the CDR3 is TGTGCCAGCAGTTTATCTCTTGGAGGGCAGGGGGCGGGTGGCTACACCTTC.

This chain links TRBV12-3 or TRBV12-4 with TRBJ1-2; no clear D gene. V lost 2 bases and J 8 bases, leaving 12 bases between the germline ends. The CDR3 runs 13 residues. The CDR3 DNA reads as TGTGCCAGCAGTTTAATGGGGTTTGGGGGCTACACCTTC. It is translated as CASSLMGFGGYTF.

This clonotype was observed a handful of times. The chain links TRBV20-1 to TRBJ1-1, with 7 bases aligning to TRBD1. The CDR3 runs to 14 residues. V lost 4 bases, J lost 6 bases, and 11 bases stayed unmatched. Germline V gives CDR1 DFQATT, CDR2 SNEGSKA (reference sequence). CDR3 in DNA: TGCAGTGCTAATTATGTGACAGGGAGGGCTGAAGCTTTCTTT. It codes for CSANYVTGRAEAFF.

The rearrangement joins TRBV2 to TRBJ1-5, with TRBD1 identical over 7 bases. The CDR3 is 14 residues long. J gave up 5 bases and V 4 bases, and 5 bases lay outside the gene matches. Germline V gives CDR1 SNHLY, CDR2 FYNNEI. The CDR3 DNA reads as TGTGCCAGCAGTGGGACAGGCGGGGATCAGCCCCAGCATTTT. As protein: CASSGTGGDQPQHF.

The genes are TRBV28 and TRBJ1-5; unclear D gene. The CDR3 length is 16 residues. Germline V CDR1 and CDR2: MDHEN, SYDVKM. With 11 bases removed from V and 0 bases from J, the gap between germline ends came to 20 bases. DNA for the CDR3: TGTGCCTCAACAGAGACCACCAATTATAGCAATCAGCCCCAGCATTTT. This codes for CASTETTNYSNQPQHF.

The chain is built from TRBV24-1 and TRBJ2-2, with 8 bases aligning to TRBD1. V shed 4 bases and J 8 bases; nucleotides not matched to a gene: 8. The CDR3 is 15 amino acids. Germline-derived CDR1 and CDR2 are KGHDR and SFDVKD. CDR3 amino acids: CATSDPGQASGELFF. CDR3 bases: TGTGCCACCAGTGACCCGGGACAGGCGAGTGGGGAGCTGTTTTTT.

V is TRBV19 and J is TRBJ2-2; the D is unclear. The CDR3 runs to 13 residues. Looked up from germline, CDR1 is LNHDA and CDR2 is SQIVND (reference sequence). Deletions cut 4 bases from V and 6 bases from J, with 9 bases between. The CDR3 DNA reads TGTGCCAGTAGTACCCAGTCTGCCGGGGAGCTGTTTTTT. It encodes CASSTQSAGELFF.

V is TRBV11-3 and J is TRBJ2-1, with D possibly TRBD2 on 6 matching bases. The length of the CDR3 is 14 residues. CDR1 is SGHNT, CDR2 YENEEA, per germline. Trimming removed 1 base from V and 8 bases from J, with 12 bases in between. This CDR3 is CASSLGGGAYEQFF. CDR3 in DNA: TGTGCCAGCAGCTTAGGTGGCGGGGCCTATGAGCAGTTCTTC.

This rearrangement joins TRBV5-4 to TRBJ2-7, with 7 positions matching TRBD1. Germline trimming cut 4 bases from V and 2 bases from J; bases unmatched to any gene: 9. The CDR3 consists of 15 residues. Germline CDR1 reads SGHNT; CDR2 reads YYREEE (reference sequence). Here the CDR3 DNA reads TGTGCCAGCAGCGAAGGGACAGATCGTACCTACGAGCAGTACTTC. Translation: CASSEGTDRTYEQYF.

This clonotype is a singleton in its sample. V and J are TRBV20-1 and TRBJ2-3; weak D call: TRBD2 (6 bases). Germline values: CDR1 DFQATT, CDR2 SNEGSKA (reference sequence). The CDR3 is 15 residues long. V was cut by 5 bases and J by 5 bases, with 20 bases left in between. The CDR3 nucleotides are TGCAGTGCTGGTCAGCGGGCCCTTGGTAAAGATACGCAGTATTTT. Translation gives CSAGQRALGKDTQYF.

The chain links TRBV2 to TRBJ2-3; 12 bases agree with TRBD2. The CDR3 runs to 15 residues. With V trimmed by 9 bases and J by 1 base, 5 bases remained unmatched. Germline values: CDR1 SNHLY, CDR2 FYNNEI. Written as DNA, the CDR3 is TGTGCCAGGACTCTAGCGGGGGGGCGCACAGATACGCAGTATTTT. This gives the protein CARTLAGGRTDTQYF.

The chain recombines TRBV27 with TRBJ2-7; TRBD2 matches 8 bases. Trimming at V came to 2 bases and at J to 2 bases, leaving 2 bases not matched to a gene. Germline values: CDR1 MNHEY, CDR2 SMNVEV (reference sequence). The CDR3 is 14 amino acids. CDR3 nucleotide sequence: TGTGCCAGCAGTTTAGGCGGGGGGCCCTACGAGCAGTACTTC. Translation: CASSLGGGPYEQYF.

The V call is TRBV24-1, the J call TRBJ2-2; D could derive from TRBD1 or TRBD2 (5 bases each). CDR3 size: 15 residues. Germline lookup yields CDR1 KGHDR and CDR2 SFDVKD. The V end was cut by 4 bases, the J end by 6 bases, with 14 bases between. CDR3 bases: TGTGCCACCAGTGACCCTGCAGGGAGTGCCGGGGAGCTGTTTTTT. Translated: CATSDPAGSAGELFF.

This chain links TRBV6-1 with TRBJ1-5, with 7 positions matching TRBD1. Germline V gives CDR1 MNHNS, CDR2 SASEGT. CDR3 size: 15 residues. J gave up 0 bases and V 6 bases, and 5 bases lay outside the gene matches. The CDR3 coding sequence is TGTGCCAGCAGAACGACAGGGACTAGCAATCAGCCCCAGCATTTT. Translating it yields CASRTTGTSNQPQHF.

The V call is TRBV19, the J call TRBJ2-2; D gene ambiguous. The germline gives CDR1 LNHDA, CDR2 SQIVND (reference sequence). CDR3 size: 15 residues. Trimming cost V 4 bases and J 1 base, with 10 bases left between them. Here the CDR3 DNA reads TGTGCCAGTAGTACTTTCCAGAAGAACACCGGGGAGCTGTTTTTT. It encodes CASSTFQKNTGELFF.

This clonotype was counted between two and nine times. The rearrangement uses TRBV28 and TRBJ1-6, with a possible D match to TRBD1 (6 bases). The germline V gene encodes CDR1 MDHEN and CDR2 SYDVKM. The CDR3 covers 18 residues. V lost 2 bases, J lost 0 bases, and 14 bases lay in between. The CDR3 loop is CASSLSGRGSSYNSPLHF. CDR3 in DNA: TGTGCCAGCAGTTTAAGCGGCAGGGGAAGCTCCTATAATTCACCCCTCCACTTT. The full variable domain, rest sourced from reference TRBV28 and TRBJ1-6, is DVKVTQSSRYLVKRTGEKVFLECVQDMDHENMFWYRQDPGLGLRLIYFSYDVKMKEKGDIPEGYSVSREKKERFSLILESASTNQTSMYLCASSLSGRGSSYNSPLHFGNGTRLTVT.